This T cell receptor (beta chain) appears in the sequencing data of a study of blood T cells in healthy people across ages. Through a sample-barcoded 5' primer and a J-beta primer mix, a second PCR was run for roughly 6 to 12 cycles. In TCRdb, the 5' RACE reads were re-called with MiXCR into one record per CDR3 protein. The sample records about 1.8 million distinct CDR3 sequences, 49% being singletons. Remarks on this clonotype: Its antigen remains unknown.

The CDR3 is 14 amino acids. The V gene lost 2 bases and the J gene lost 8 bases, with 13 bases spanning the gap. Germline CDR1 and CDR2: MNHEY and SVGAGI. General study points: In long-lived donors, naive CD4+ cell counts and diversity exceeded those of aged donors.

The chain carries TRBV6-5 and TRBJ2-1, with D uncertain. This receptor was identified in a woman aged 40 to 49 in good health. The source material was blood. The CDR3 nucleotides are TGTGCCAGCAGTTACGATCCGGGCGCCGATGAGCAGTTCTTC. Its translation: CASSYDPGADEQFF.